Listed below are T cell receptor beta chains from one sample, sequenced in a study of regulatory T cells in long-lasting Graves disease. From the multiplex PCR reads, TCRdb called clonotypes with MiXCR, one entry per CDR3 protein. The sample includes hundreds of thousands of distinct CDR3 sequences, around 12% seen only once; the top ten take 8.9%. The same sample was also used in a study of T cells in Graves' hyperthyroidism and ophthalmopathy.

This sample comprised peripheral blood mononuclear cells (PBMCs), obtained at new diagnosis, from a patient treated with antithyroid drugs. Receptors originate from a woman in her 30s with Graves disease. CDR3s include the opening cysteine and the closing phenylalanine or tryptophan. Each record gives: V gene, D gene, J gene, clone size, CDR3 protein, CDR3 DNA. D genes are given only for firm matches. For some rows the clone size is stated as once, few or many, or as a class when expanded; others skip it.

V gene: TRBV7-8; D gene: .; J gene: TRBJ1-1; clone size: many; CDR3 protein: CASSSGQFEDEAFF; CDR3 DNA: TGTGCCAGCAGTTCCGGACAGTTCGAGGATGAAGCTTTCTTT
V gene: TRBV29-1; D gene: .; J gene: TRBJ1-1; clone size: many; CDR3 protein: CSYRFLTNTEAFF; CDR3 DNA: TGCAGCTACCGCTTTTTGACCAACACTGAAGCTTTCTTT
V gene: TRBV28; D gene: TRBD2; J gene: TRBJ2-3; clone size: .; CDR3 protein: CASSPRLLAGLTDTQYF; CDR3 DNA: TGTGCCAGCAGTCCCAGGCTACTAGCGGGCCTCACAGATACGCAGTATTTT
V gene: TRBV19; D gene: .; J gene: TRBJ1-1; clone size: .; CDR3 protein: CASSINRGNTEAFF; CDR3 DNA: TGTGCCAGTAGTATCAATCGGGGGAACACTGAAGCTTTCTTT
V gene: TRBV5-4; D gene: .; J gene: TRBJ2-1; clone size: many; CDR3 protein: CASSDPSREQFF; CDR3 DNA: TGTGCCAGCAGCGATCCCTCTCGGGAGCAGTTCTTC
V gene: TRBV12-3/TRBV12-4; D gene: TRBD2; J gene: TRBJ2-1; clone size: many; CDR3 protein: CASGSGREDGSEQFF; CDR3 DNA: TGTGCCAGCGGCTCCGGGCGGGAGGATGGAAGCGAGCAGTTCTTC
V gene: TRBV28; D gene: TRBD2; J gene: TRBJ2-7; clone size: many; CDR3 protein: CASRSAGTYEQYF; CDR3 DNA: TGTGCCAGCAGATCAGCGGGAACCTACGAGCAGTACTTC
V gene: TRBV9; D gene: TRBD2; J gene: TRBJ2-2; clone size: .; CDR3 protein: CASSVPGTSEDTGELFF; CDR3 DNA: TGTGCCAGCAGCGTACCCGGGACTAGCGAGGACACCGGGGAGCTGTTTTTT
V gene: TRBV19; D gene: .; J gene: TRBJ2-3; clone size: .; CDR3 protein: CASSIRGSRVDTQYF; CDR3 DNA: TGTGCCAGTAGTATACGAGGGAGTCGGGTAGATACGCAGTATTTT
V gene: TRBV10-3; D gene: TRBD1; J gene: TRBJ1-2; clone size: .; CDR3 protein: CAISEGQGGPYGYTF; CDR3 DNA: TGTGCCATCAGTGAGGGACAGGGGGGACCCTATGGCTACACCTTC
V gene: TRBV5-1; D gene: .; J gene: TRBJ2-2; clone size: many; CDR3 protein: CASSFSGNTGELFF; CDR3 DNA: TGTGCCAGCAGCTTCTCAGGGAACACCGGGGAGCTGTTTTTT
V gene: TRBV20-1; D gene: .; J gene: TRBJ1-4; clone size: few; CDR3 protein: CSARGRGSTNEKLFF; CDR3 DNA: TGCAGTGCTAGAGGACGGGGTTCAACTAATGAAAAACTGTTTTTT
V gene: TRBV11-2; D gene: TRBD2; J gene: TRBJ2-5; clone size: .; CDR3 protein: CASSSSLTSGSGLQETQYF; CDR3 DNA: TGTGCCAGCAGCTCGTCCCTGACTAGCGGGAGCGGCTTACAAGAGACCCAGTACTTC
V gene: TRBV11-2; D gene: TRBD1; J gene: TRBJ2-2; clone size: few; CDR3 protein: CASSTYRGRNGELFF; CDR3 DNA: TGTGCCAGCAGCACATACAGGGGGCGGAACGGGGAGCTGTTTTTT
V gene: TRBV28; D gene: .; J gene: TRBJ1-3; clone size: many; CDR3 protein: CASSRGSNTIYF; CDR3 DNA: TGTGCCAGCTCGCGGGGCTCAAACACCATATATTTT
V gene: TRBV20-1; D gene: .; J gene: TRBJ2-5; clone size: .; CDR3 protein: CSARDQGRGETQYF; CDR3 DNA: TGCAGTGCTAGAGATCAGGGGAGAGGAGAGACCCAGTACTTC
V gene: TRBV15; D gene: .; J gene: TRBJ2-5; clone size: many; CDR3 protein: CATSSTGGTFETQYF; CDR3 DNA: TGTGCCACCAGCAGTACGGGGGGCACGTTTGAGACCCAGTACTTC
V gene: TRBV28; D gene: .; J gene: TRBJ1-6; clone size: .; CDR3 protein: CASSTLQGSPSYNSALHF; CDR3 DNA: TGTGCCAGCAGTACCCTACAGGGATCCCCCTCCTATAATTCAGCCCTCCACTTT
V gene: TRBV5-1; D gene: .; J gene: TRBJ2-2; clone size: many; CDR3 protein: CASTADLVTGELFF; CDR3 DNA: TGCGCCAGCACCGCCGATTTGGTCACCGGGGAGCTGTTTTTT
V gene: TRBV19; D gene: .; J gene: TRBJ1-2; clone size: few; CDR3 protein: CASSMRNYGYTF; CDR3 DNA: TGTGCCAGTAGTATGAGGAACTATGGCTACACCTTC
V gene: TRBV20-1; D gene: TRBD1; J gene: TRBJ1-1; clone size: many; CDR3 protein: CSARPGQVGGAFF; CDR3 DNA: TGCAGTGCTAGGCCGGGACAGGTCGGTGGAGCTTTCTTT
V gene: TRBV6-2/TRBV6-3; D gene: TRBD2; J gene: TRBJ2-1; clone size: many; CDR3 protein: CASSVWGSGRINEQFF; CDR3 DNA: TGTGCCAGCAGTGTGTGGGGAAGCGGGAGAATAAATGAGCAGTTCTTC
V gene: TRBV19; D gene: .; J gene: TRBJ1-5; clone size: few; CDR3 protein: CASSISDPWLAQHF; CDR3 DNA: TGTGCCAGTAGTATTTCGGACCCCTGGTTGGCCCAGCATTTT
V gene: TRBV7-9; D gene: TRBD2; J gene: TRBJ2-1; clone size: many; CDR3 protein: CAVDPAGGIANEQFF; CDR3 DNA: TGTGCCGTGGACCCAGCGGGAGGGATAGCTAATGAGCAGTTCTTC
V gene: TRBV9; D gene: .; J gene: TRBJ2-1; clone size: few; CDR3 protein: CASSAGWGSEQFF; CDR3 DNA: TGTGCCAGCAGCGCAGGGTGGGGGAGTGAGCAGTTCTTC
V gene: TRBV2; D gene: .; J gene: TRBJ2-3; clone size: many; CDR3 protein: CASRTPRDIRDLDTDTQYF; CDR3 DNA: TGTGCCAGCAGAACACCAAGGGACATCAGGGACCTCGACACAGATACGCAGTATTTT
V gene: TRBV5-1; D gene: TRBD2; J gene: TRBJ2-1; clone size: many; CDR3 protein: CASSLPSGRAGEQFF; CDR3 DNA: TGCGCCAGCAGCTTGCCTAGCGGGAGGGCCGGTGAGCAGTTCTTC
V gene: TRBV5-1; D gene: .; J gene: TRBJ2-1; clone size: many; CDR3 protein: CASSLDPGPNEQFF; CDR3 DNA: TGCGCCAGCAGCTTGGATCCAGGACCCAATGAGCAGTTCTTC
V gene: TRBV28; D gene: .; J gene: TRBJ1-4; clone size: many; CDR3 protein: CASSVFQTNEKLFF; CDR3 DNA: TGTGCCAGCAGTGTATTTCAAACTAATGAAAAACTGTTTTTT
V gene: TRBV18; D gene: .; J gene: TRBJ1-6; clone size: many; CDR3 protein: CASSTGTQRGSPLHF; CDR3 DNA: TGTGCCAGCTCAACTGGGACCCAACGCGGTTCACCCCTCCACTTT
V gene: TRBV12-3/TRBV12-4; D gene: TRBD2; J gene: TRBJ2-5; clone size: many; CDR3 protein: CASSGLAGGPGETQYF; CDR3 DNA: TGTGCCAGCAGCGGACTAGCGGGAGGGCCCGGAGAGACCCAGTACTTC
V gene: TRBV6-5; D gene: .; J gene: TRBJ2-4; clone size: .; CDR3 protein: CASSSTAGTKNIQYF; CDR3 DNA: TGTGCCAGCAGTTCGACGGCGGGAACCAAAAACATTCAGTACTTC